The 15 T cell receptor beta chains in this list originate from one sample, sequenced in a study of cytomegalovirus exposure and HLA in healthy donors. Using immunoSEQ multiplex PCR, the repertoire was profiled, and TCRdb retains in-frame clones only, with some absent. This sample carries about 56,000 clones, around 96% of them seen once, and the ten largest clones take roughly 1.2%. The material sequenced was PBMCs. These receptors were obtained from a woman between 18 and 30 years old in good health and CMV-seronegative.

On this clone itself: Other DNA sequences in the same sample also yield this CDR3. The CDR3 coding sequence is TGTGCCAGCAGTTTGGTTGGGACTAGCGGTTACAATGAGCAGTTCTTC. Translated: CASSLVGTSGYNEQFF. The chain carries TRBV27 and TRBJ2-1; the match to TRBD2 covers 11 bases. With 3 bases clipped from V and 4 bases from J, the junction kept 5 bases outside the gene matches. The CDR3 is 16 residues long. Germline V CDR1 and CDR2: MNHEY, SMNVEV (reference sequence).

CDR3 DNA: TGTGCCAGCAGCCAAATTCAGGACTTTGGAAACACCATATATTTT. Translated: CASSQIQDFGNTIYF. This chain links TRBV16 with TRBJ1-3, with D unresolved. The ends were cut back, 2 bases at V and 3 bases at J, with 11 bases in the middle. Germline assignment: CDR1 KGHSY and CDR2 FQNENV. The CDR3 sequence is 15 residues long. Full variable domain (outside the CDR3, taken from reference TRBV16 and TRBJ1-3): GEEVAQTPKHLVRGEGQKAKLYCAPIKGHSYVFWYQQVLKNEFKFLISFQNENVFDETGMPKERFSAKCLPNSPCSLEIQATKLEDSAVYFCASSQIQDFGNTIYFGEGSWLTVV.

V usage is TRBV9 and J usage is TRBJ2-5, with 8 nucleotides matching TRBD2. Per the germline V gene, CDR1 is SGDLS and CDR2 is YYNGEE. This CDR3 is built from 14 residues. V shed 6 bases and J 5 bases; nucleotides not matched to a gene: 9. CDR3 in amino acids: CASTSSGGLETQYF. The CDR3 nucleotides are TGTGCCAGCACCTCCAGCGGGGGATTGGAGACCCAGTACTTC.

V usage is TRBV19 and J usage is TRBJ2-3, with 9 bases that match TRBD1. Trimming took 3 bases from V and 3 from J; bases not matched to a gene: 7. The V gene's germline CDR1 is LNHDA and CDR2 SQIVND (reference sequence). The CDR3 loop spans 16 amino acids. DNA of the CDR3: TGTGCCAGTAGTATTTCAGGACAGGGGTCGACAGATACGCAGTATTTT. Encoded protein: CASSISGQGSTDTQYF.

CDR3 bases: TGCGCCAGCAGCCAAGGGGACTTTGGGGGTAACTATGGCTACACCTTC. The encoded protein is CASSQGDFGGNYGYTF. The rearrangement joins TRBV4-3 to TRBJ1-2, with D tentatively TRBD1 (5 bases). The CDR3 runs 16 residues. V lost 1 base and J lost 1, with 13 bases in between. The germline V gene encodes CDR1 LGHNA and CDR2 YSLEER.

V usage is TRBV5-6 and J usage is TRBJ1-1; 9 bases fit TRBD1. With V trimmed by 4 bases and J by 3 bases, 7 bases remained unmatched. The CDR3 runs 15 residues. Germline CDR1 is SGHDT and CDR2 is YYEEEE. This CDR3 reads CASSPTGQGYTEAFF. The CDR3, as DNA: TGTGCCAGCAGCCCGACCGGACAGGGGTACACTGAAGCTTTCTTT.

This chain uses TRBV11-3 with TRBJ1-5, with D tentatively TRBD1 (6 bases). Germline CDR1 reads SGHNT; CDR2 reads YENEEA. V lost 7 bases and J 2 bases, leaving 18 bases between the germline ends. CDR3 length: 16 amino acids. This chain's CDR3 is CASNPGGGRRNQPQHF. CDR3 DNA: TGTGCCAGCAACCCGGGGGGGGGCCGGCGCAATCAGCCCCAGCATTTT. Based on the CDR3 plus reference TRBV11-3 and TRBJ1-5, the full variable domain is EAGVVQSPRYKIIEKKQPVAFWCNPISGHNTLYWYLQNLGQGPELLIRYENEEAVDDSQLPKDRFSAERLKGVDSTLKIQPAELGDSAVYLCASNPGGGRRNQPQHFGDGTRLSIL.

The chain carries TRBV5-6 and TRBJ2-5; the match to TRBD2 covers 13 bases. From germline, CDR1 is SGHDT and CDR2 YYEEEE. There are 19 residues in the CDR3. J lost 0 bases, V lost 2 bases, and 10 bases had no gene match. As DNA, the CDR3 is TGTGCCAGCAGCTTTGGTGGGACTAGCGGGACCAGGTACCAAGAGACCCAGTACTTC. This translates into CASSFGGTSGTRYQETQYF.

This rearrangement joins TRBV29-1 to TRBJ1-1; TRBD1 is a possible D gene (6 bases). V gave up 7 bases and J gave up 4 bases, with 13 bases separating them. This CDR3 comprises 12 residues. Germline V CDR1 and CDR2: SQVTM, ANQGSEA. The CDR3 loop is CSARGGGTEAFF. The DNA of the CDR3 is TGCAGCGCCCGGGGAGGGGGCACTGAAGCTTTCTTT.

This chain connects TRBV6-1 to TRBJ1-5; weak D call: TRBD1 (5 bases). The CDR3 runs to 17 residues. Germline loops: CDR1 MNHNS, CDR2 SASEGT. V lost 3 bases, J lost 3 bases, and 18 bases lay in between. The CDR3 is CASSEFPGRGLNQPQHF. The CDR3 DNA sequence: TGTGCCAGCAGTGAGTTCCCCGGGCGGGGACTCAATCAGCCCCAGCATTTT.

The gene calls are TRBV27 and TRBJ1-5, with 11 bases aligning to TRBD1. V dropped 6 bases and J dropped 6; count of bases not matched to a gene: 1. CDR1 is MNHEY, CDR2 SMNVEV, per germline (reference sequence). The CDR3 sequence is 13 residues long. CDR3 in amino acids: CASSGTGGQPQHF. The CDR3 DNA is TGTGCCAGCAGCGGGACAGGGGGTCAGCCCCAGCATTTT.

The chain joins TRBV18 to TRBJ1-1; the match to TRBD1 covers 8 bases. Germline assignment: CDR1 KGHSH and CDR2 LQKENI. After removal of 3 bases from V and 3 bases from J, the junction contained 3 bases not matched to a gene. This CDR3 has 14 amino acids. The DNA for the CDR3 is TGTGCCAGCTCACCCGGGACAGGCGACACTGAAGCTTTCTTT. Residues: CASSPGTGDTEAFF.

V gene TRBV18 combines with J gene TRBJ2-5; 8 bases map to TRBD2. CDR1 is KGHSH and CDR2 is LQKENI in the germline V gene. The CDR3 length is 15 residues. The V gene end was trimmed by 4 bases and the J gene end by 4 bases; junction bases not matched to a gene: 8. This CDR3 is CASSRSGGPLETQYF. The CDR3 DNA sequence: TGTGCCAGCTCACGCTCGGGGGGGCCTTTAGAGACCCAGTACTTC.

This chain uses TRBV18 with TRBJ2-5; 7 nucleotides agree with TRBD1. The germline CDR1 and CDR2 sequences are KGHSH and LQKENI. The V segment lost 8 bases and the J segment 0 bases; nucleotides outside the gene matches: 3. The CDR3 is 13 amino acids. The CDR3 loop reads CASADRDQETQYF. CDR3 DNA: TGTGCCAGCGCCGACAGGGACCAAGAGACCCAGTACTTC.

The rearrangement uses TRBV13 and TRBJ2-7; 8 nucleotides match TRBD1. The CDR3 covers 17 residues. Trimming cost V 5 bases and J 3 bases; bases outside gene matches: 15. Germline CDR1 and CDR2: PRHDT and FYEKMQ (reference sequence). DNA for the CDR3: TGTGCCAGCAGCCTAACTCAGGGGGCGTCCCTTCTCTACGAGCAGTACTTC. The encoded protein is CASSLTQGASLLYEQYF.